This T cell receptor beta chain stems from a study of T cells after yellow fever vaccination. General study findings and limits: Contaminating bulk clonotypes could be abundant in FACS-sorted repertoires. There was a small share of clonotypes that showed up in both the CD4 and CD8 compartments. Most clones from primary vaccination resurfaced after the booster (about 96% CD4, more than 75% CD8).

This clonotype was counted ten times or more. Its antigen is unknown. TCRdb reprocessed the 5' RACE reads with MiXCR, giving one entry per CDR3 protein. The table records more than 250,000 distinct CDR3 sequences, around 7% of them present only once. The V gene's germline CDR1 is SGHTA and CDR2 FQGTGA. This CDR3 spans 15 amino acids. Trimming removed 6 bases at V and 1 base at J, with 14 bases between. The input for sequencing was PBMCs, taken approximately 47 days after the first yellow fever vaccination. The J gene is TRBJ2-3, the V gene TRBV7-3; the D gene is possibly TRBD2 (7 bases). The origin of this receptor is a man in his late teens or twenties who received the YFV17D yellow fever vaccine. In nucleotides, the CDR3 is TGTGCCAGCAGTTCCGGGGGGCGGGGCACAGATACGCAGTATTTT. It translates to CASSSGGRGTDTQYF.